This T cell receptor beta chain was retrieved from a study of T cells after yellow fever vaccination. Study-wide background: Preparing low-cell-number fractions relied on SMART-Seq v4 Ultra Low Input.

The table lists this clonotype with many counts. The antigen remains undetermined. Germline V gene data show CDR1 as SGHVS and CDR2 as FNYEAQ. Trimming took off 4 bases at V and 2 bases at J, with 12 bases between the two ends. The CDR3 covers 14 residues. UMIs and a universal primer site were added when TCR cDNA was made by 5'RACE template switching. TCRdb reprocessed the 5' RACE reads with MiXCR, giving one entry per CDR3 protein. Counted here are under 150,000 distinct CDR3 sequences, less than 9.5% occurring once; the ten biggest clones make up roughly 0.77%. Regarding the study as a whole: Most primary-vaccination clones recurred post-booster (roughly 96% CD4, over 70% CD8). In FACS-sorted repertoires, abundant clonotypes from the bulk population could appear as contaminants.

This clonotype was sampled from a man between 25 and 39 years old who received the YFV17D yellow fever vaccine. The chain carries TRBV7-6 and TRBJ2-7, with a weak D call TRBD2 (6 bases). This material consisted of CD4+ T cells sorted from PBMCs, taken 5 days after the yellow fever booster vaccination. The CDR3 region is CASSSGLTTYEQYF. In DNA, the CDR3 is TGTGCCAGCAGCTCGGGACTCACGACCTACGAGCAGTACTTC.